The next 24 T cell receptor beta chains were all read from a single sample in a study of blood T cell repertoires in COVID-19. Sequencing used immunoSEQ multiplex PCR; TCRdb keeps in-frame clones, though not all of them. The sample yields about 480,000 clones, around 88% seen once. Sequencing was performed on peripheral blood. Receptor source: a woman aged 25-40 years with acute or convalescent COVID-19.

The rearrangement uses TRBV27 and TRBJ1-6, with D possibly TRBD1 on 6 matching bases. CDR1 and CDR2 from the germline V gene are MNHEY and SMNVEV (reference sequence). The CDR3 totals 15 residues. Trimming cost V 3 bases and J 11 bases, with 17 bases left between them. The chain's CDR3 is CASSFHRDLKTPLHF. As DNA, the CDR3 is TGTGCCAGCAGTTTCCACAGGGATCTGAAAACACCCCTCCACTTT.

This clone was seen only a few times. The rearrangement joins TRBV24-1 to TRBJ2-2, with D maybe TRBD1 (6 bases). Germline CDR1 is KGHDR and CDR2 is SFDVKD. This CDR3 is 15 amino acids long. Trimming shortened V by 7 bases and J by 0 bases, and 11 bases separated the two germline ends. This CDR3 is CATSRGSTNTGELFF. CDR3 DNA sequence: TGTGCCACCAGCAGGGGTTCCACGAACACCGGGGAGCTGTTTTTT.

The chain recombines TRBV11-3 with TRBJ2-2, with 11 bases lining up with TRBD2. The germline gives CDR1 SGHNT, CDR2 YENEEA. There are 17 residues in the CDR3. V was pared by 0 bases and J by 4 bases, with 4 bases of the junction left unmatched. The CDR3 here is CASSLELAGAGTGELFF. CDR3 in DNA: TGTGCCAGCAGCTTAGAACTAGCGGGGGCCGGCACCGGGGAGCTGTTTTTT.

This chain uses TRBV29-1 with TRBJ1-1; maybe TRBD1 (6 bases). CDR1 is SQVTM, CDR2 ANQGSEA, per germline. The CDR3 has 11 amino acids. V shed 6 bases and J shed 5 bases, with 10 bases lying between them. CDR3 in DNA: TGCAGCGTGTACAGGGTGACTGAAGCTTTCTTT. The encoded protein is CSVYRVTEAFF.

The V and J genes are TRBV5-1 and TRBJ2-2; D might be TRBD2 (5 bases). The CDR3 covers 18 residues. From germline, CDR1 is SGHRS and CDR2 YFSETQ. Trimming took 0 bases from V and 0 from J, leaving 15 bases between them. The CDR3 sequence: CASSLADFSASNTGELFF. The CDR3 DNA sequence: TGCGCCAGCAGCTTGGCTGATTTTAGCGCGTCGAACACCGGGGAGCTGTTTTTT.

The chain is built from TRBV7-9 and TRBJ2-2; a possible D gene is TRBD2 (6 bases). V gave up 5 bases and J gave up 5 bases, with 15 bases separating them. This CDR3 has 15 residues. Germline V gene lookup returns CDR1 SEHNR and CDR2 FQNEAQ (reference sequence). CDR3 in amino acids: CASSATSSGTGELFF. CDR3 coding DNA: TGTGCCAGCAGCGCCACTAGCTCGGGGACCGGGGAGCTGTTTTTT.

The chain employs TRBV4-1 and TRBJ2-3, with D hard to call. The CDR3 has 14 residues. V lost 4 bases, J lost 1 base, and 9 bases lay in between. Germline V gene data show CDR1 as MGHRA and CDR2 as YSYEKL. Written as DNA, the CDR3 is TGCGCCAGCAGCCCGATTCCGGGCACAGATACGCAGTATTTT. Translated, it gives CASSPIPGTDTQYF.

The rearrangement uses TRBV7-2 and TRBJ2-2; TRBD1 aligns across 8 bases. Losses at the gene ends were 5 bases for V and 5 bases for J; bases not matched to a gene: 10. CDR1 is SGHTA, CDR2 FQGNSA, per germline. The CDR3 extends over 16 amino acids. The CDR3 spells CASSPQTGVGTGELFF. The CDR3 DNA reads as TGTGCCAGCAGCCCTCAGACAGGGGTTGGTACCGGGGAGCTGTTTTTT.

V usage is TRBV13 and J usage is TRBJ1-2; D might be TRBD1 (6 bases). V was shortened by 5 bases and J by 9 bases, with 19 bases between the two germline ends. Per germline, CDR1 PRHDT and CDR2 FYEKMQ (reference sequence). The CDR3 is 14 residues long. This chain's CDR3 is CASSPNAGRGSYTF. CDR3 nucleotides: TGTGCCAGCAGCCCGAACGCAGGCAGGGGAAGCTACACCTTC.

V usage is TRBV10-1 and J usage is TRBJ2-3; D remains unclear. The CDR3 is 11 residues long. The ends were cut back, 4 bases at V and 14 bases at J, with 13 bases in the middle. Germline V gene lookup returns CDR1 WNHNN and CDR2 SYGVQD (reference sequence). CDR3 nucleotide sequence: TGCGCCAGCAGTGCCGGTCTTCCGATGTATTTT. This gives the protein CASSAGLPMYF.

With respect to this clone: A read error may produce the germline difference seen at one junction end. The chain couples TRBV13 to TRBJ2-1; TRBD2 matches 7 bases. This CDR3 has 15 amino acids. The V gene's germline CDR1 is PRHDT and CDR2 FYEKMQ (reference sequence). CDR3 residues: CASSGPGGDYNKQFF. In nucleotides, the CDR3 is TGTGCCAGCAGCGGCCCGGGGGGAGACTACAATAAGCAGTTCTTC.

In this sample, this clone turned up once. The CDR3 DNA is TGTGCCAGCAGCTTCGGACAGGGATCCGGGGAGCTGTTTTTT. It specifies CASSFGQGSGELFF. V is TRBV13 and J is TRBJ2-2; TRBD1 matches at 8 bases. V shed 3 bases and J 6 bases; nucleotides not matched to a gene: 3. Germline V gene lookup returns CDR1 PRHDT and CDR2 FYEKMQ (reference sequence). The CDR3 is 14 residues long.

The V and J genes are TRBV12-3 or TRBV12-4 and TRBJ1-1, with 8 bases fitting TRBD1. The J segment lost 4 bases and the V segment lost 5 bases, leaving 3 bases of the junction unmatched. The CDR3 is 13 amino acids. The chain's CDR3 is CASSRTGSTEAFF. The CDR3 region has the DNA TGTGCCAGCAGTCGGACAGGGAGCACTGAAGCTTTCTTT.

Turning to this clone: The sample holds other DNA sequences that translate to the same CDR3. This chain connects TRBV9 to TRBJ1-1; tentatively, D is TRBD1 (5 bases). The CDR3 consists of 14 residues. The ends were cut back, 0 bases at V and 1 base at J, with 7 bases in the middle. CDR1 and CDR2 (germline): SGDLS, YYNGEE. CDR3 sequence: CASSVDGANTEAFF. DNA of the CDR3: TGTGCCAGCAGCGTAGATGGGGCGAACACTGAAGCTTTCTTT.

The genes are TRBV29-1 and TRBJ2-5, with 8 positions matching TRBD2. Germline CDR1 SQVTM, CDR2 ANQGSEA. The J segment lost 5 bases and the V segment lost 7 bases, leaving 9 bases of the junction unmatched. The CDR3 covers 13 residues. CDR3 coding DNA: TGCAGCGCCTCCCAGCCGGGGGGGGAGACCCAGTACTTC. This gives the protein CSASQPGGETQYF. The full variable domain, in which reference TRBV29-1 and TRBJ2-5 provide the parts outside the CDR3, is SAVISQKPSRDICQRGTSLTIQCQVDSQVTMMFWYRQQPGQSLTLIATANQGSEATYESGFVIDKFPISRPNLTFSTLTVSNMSPEDSSIYLCSASQPGGETQYFGPGTRLLVL.

This chain connects TRBV28 to TRBJ1-3; no reliable D call. V lost 4 bases and J 0 bases, leaving 13 bases between the germline ends. The CDR3 is 16 amino acids. Germline V gene data show CDR1 as MDHEN and CDR2 as SYDVKM. CDR3 in DNA: TGTGCCAGCAGTTCCATCGACTCGAGCTCTGGAAACACCATATATTTT. Amino acid sequence: CASSSIDSSSGNTIYF.

The rearrangement uses TRBV11-3 and TRBJ1-1; D ambiguous. V dropped 5 bases and J dropped 1 base, with 8 bases sitting between them. This CDR3 has 13 residues. Germline V gene lookup returns CDR1 SGHNT and CDR2 YENEEA. As DNA, the CDR3 is TGTGCCAGCAGCACCACTGAGAACACTGAAGCTTTCTTT. Protein sequence: CASSTTENTEAFF.

The chain couples TRBV9 to TRBJ2-5; D not certain. Trimming shortened V by 2 bases and J by 2 bases, and 10 bases separated the two germline ends. The germline gives CDR1 SGDLS, CDR2 YYNGEE. This CDR3 comprises 14 residues. The CDR3 nucleotides are TGTGCCAGCAGCGTGAGTGGCGGACAAGAGACCCAGTACTTC. Its protein is CASSVSGGQETQYF. The variable domain in full, with the rest retrieved from reference TRBV9 and TRBJ2-5, is DSGVTQTPKHLITATGQRVTLRCSPRSGDLSVYWYQQSLDQGLQFLIQYYNGEERAKGNILERFSAQQFPDLHSELNLSSLELGDSALYFCASSVSGGQETQYFGPGTRLLVL.

The chain employs TRBV3-1 (or the pseudogene TRBV3-2) and TRBJ2-1; 7 positions agree with TRBD1. The CDR3 is made up of 15 amino acids. V was pared by 4 bases and J by 1 base, with 4 bases of the junction left unmatched. Per germline, CDR1 LGHDT and CDR2 YNNKEL (reference sequence). The CDR3 nucleotides read TGTGCCAGCAGCCGACAGGGCAGTTCCTACAATGAGCAGTTCTTC. This encodes CASSRQGSSYNEQFF.

The rearrangement links TRBV30 to TRBJ1-4; TRBD1 agrees at 8 bases. The CDR3 totals 14 residues. V trimming: 4 bases; J trimming: 8 bases; junction bases outside the gene matches: 9. CDR1 and CDR2 from the germline V gene are GTSNPN and SVGIG (reference sequence). CDR3 loop: CAWTPGQVTEKLFF. CDR3 sequence (DNA): TGTGCCTGGACCCCGGGACAGGTGACCGAAAAACTGTTTTTT.

V usage is TRBV18 and J usage is TRBJ2-1; TRBD1 aligns across 10 bases. CDR3 length: 15 amino acids. Germline V gene data show CDR1 as KGHSH and CDR2 as LQKENI. Unmatched junction bases numbered 3, after V lost 3 bases and J lost 4 bases. CDR3 in DNA: TGTGCCAGCTCACCGGGGACAGGGGAGTACAATGAGCAGTTCTTC. Translating it yields CASSPGTGEYNEQFF.

The chain recombines TRBV6-1 with TRBJ2-5; tentative D call: TRBD1 (6 bases). Trimming cost V 1 base and J 6 bases, with 12 bases left between them. Germline loops: CDR1 MNHNS, CDR2 SASEGT. The CDR3 covers 14 residues. CDR3 in DNA: TGTGCCAGCAGTGAAGATCCAGGGACACAGACCCAGTACTTC. This codes for CASSEDPGTQTQYF.

As regards this clone: The same CDR3 can be traced to other DNA sequences in this sample. The chain couples TRBV11-2 to TRBJ2-7; D remains ambiguous. Trimming took off 5 bases at V and 5 bases at J, with 7 bases between the two ends. CDR1 is SGHAT and CDR2 is FQNNGV in the germline V gene. The CDR3 covers 11 residues. The CDR3 nucleotides read TGTGCCAGCAGCCTTGACAACGAGCAGTACTTC. It translates to CASSLDNEQYF.

This sequence joins TRBV11-2 and TRBJ1-6; the D gene is possibly TRBD1 (6 bases). The CDR3 loop spans 16 amino acids. From germline, CDR1 is SGHAT and CDR2 FQNNGV. V dropped 1 base and J dropped 6 bases, with 13 bases sitting between them. The DNA for the CDR3 is TGTGCCAGCAGCTTAGGTACAGGGCGGATTAATTCACCCCTCCACTTT. This encodes CASSLGTGRINSPLHF.